The 9 T cell receptor beta chains below come from one sample, sequenced in a study of blood T cells in healthy people across ages. A J-beta primer mix and a sample-barcoded 5' primer were used in a second PCR of about 7 to 11 cycles. TCRdb passed the 5' RACE reads through MiXCR, listing each CDR3 protein once. The sample lists about 1,000,000 distinct CDR3 sequences; more than 40% were seen once. Sequenced sample: blood. These receptors were obtained from a woman aged 55-69 years in good health.

Only one count was recorded for this clonotype. The chain employs TRBV4-2 and TRBJ2-5, with 7 nucleotides matching TRBD2. The J call is doubtful: the DNA matches TRBJ2-7 better. This CDR3 region has 16 residues. Germline values: CDR1 LGHNA, CDR2 YNFKEQ. DNA for the CDR3: TGTGCCAGCAGCCAAGATCGGGAGACTAGCTCCAGCGAGCAGTACTTC. Amino acid sequence: CASSQDRETSSSEQYF.

The V call is TRBV6-1, the J call TRBJ1-2, with 9 bases identical to TRBD1. CDR1 and CDR2 from the germline V gene are MNHNS and SASEGT. The trim removed 4 bases at V and 4 bases at J, leaving 4 bases unmatched. The CDR3 spans 14 residues. The CDR3, as DNA: TGTGCCAGCAGTGTACAGGGGGCGGTCTATGGCTACACCTTC. Translating it yields CASSVQGAVYGYTF.

V is TRBV29-1 and J is TRBJ2-3, with TRBD1 matching 7 bases. From germline, CDR1 is SQVTM and CDR2 ANQGSEA. The CDR3 totals 13 residues. Losses at the gene ends were 7 bases for V and 1 base for J; bases not matched to a gene: 5. CDR3 loop: CSASGTGTDTQYF. CDR3 DNA: TGCAGCGCCTCCGGGACAGGCACAGATACGCAGTATTTT.

The chain combines TRBV7-9 with TRBJ1-4, with TRBD1 identical over 9 bases. The CDR3 loop spans 15 amino acids. Germline CDR1 reads SEHNR; CDR2 reads FQNEAQ (reference sequence). Trimming removed 4 bases from V and 6 bases from J; junction bases left unmatched: 6. The CDR3 is CASSSHRGPDEKLFF. The CDR3 DNA reads TGTGCCAGCAGCTCCCACAGGGGGCCGGATGAAAAACTGTTTTTT. Drawing the rest from reference TRBV7-9 and TRBJ1-4, the complete variable domain is DTGVSQNPRHKITKRGQNVTFRCDPISEHNRLYWYRQTLGQGPEFLTYFQNEAQLEKSRLLSDRFSAERPKGSFSTLEIQRTEQGDSAMYLCASSSHRGPDEKLFFGSGTQLSVL.

The rearrangement uses TRBV30 and TRBJ1-4; TRBD1 aligns across 9 bases. Germline CDR1 and CDR2: GTSNPN and SVGIG (reference sequence). This CDR3 contains 13 residues. The V segment lost 2 bases and the J segment 7 bases; nucleotides outside the gene matches: 2. This CDR3 is CAWSPDRGEKLFF. In DNA, the CDR3 is TGTGCCTGGAGTCCGGACAGGGGTGAAAAACTGTTTTTT. Based on the CDR3 plus reference TRBV30 and TRBJ1-4, the full variable domain is SQTIHQWPATLVQPVGSPLSLECTVEGTSNPNLYWYRQAAGRGLQLLFYSVGIGQISSEVPQNLSASRPQDRQFILSSKKLLLSDSGFYLCAWSPDRGEKLFFGSGTQLSVL.

The chain's CDR3 is CAWTVQGPRNTEAFF. CDR3 bases: TGTGCCTGGACGGTCCAGGGTCCCCGTAACACTGAAGCTTTCTTT. The chain is built from TRBV30 and TRBJ1-1, with a tentative D call TRBD1 (5 bases). Between the trimmed V and J ends, which lost 4 bases and 2 bases, there was a span of 17 bases. Germline assignment: CDR1 GTSNPN and CDR2 SVGIG (reference sequence). This CDR3 region has 15 residues.

This clonotype turned up a few times. The chain combines TRBV20-1 with TRBJ2-5, with a weak D call TRBD1 (6 bases). V dropped 3 bases and J dropped 5 bases, with 10 bases sitting between them. Germline lookup yields CDR1 DFQATT and CDR2 SNEGSKA (reference sequence). The CDR3 totals 12 residues. The CDR3 is CSASTGRETQYF. The CDR3 region has the DNA TGCAGTGCTAGTACAGGGCGGGAGACCCAGTACTTC.

This clonotype turned up a few times. This sequence joins TRBV7-2 and TRBJ1-5, with D tentatively TRBD1 (6 bases). The germline V and J ends were trimmed by 3 bases and 6 bases, with 12 bases remaining between them. The V gene's germline CDR1 is SGHTA and CDR2 FQGNSA. There are 14 residues in the CDR3. Here the CDR3 reads CASSFLGGTQPQHF. The CDR3 nucleotides read TGTGCCAGCAGCTTTTTAGGGGGTACTCAGCCCCAGCATTTT.

This clonotype came up many times. The chain combines TRBV9 with TRBJ2-5; D may be TRBD1 or TRBD2 (6 bases each). V gave up 0 bases and J gave up 2 bases, with 14 bases separating them. The germline gives CDR1 SGDLS, CDR2 YYNGEE. This CDR3 is built from 16 residues. CDR3 region: CASSVGGGPPQETQYF. DNA of the CDR3: TGTGCCAGCAGCGTAGGTGGGGGGCCTCCACAAGAGACCCAGTACTTC.